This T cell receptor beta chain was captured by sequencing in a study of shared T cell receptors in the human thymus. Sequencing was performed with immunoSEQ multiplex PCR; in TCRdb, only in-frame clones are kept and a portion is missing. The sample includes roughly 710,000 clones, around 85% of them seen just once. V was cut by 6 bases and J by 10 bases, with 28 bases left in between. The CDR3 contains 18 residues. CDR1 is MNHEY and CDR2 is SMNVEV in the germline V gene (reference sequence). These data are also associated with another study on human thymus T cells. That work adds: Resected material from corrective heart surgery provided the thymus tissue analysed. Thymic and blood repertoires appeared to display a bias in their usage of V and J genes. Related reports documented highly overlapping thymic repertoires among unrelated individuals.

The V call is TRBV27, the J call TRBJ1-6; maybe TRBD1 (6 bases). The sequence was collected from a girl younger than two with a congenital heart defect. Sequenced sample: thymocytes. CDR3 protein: CASSPRTPKTGGDSPLHF. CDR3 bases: TGTGCCAGCAGCCCAAGAACGCCCAAGACAGGTGGGGACTCACCCCTCCACTTT.